These T cell receptor beta chains were read from a single sample in a study of T cells in Graves' hyperthyroidism and ophthalmopathy. TCRdb analysed the multiplex PCR reads with MiXCR anew, one entry per CDR3 protein. Here the sample spans about 590,000 distinct CDR3 sequences, 15% to 18% being singletons. Specimen: blood. All receptors come from a woman in her thirties with Graves' hyperthyroidism. Both conserved end residues are part of each CDR3. The order of the fields is J gene, V gene, clone size, CDR3 protein. A row's size may be missing; if present it is once, few, many or a size class.

TRBJ2-1 TRBV12-3/TRBV12-4 . CASSLARLGEQFF
TRBJ1-5 TRBV30 . CAWSVHGANQPQHF
TRBJ1-4 TRBV6-6 many CASSYSATNEKLFF
TRBJ1-1 TRBV7-3 many CASSSTGETEAFF
TRBJ2-2 TRBV11-2 many CASSPPGLDTGELFF
TRBJ1-3 TRBV4-1 many CASSQDPGGNTIYF
TRBJ1-2 TRBV29-1 . CSVGTNYGYTF
TRBJ2-3 TRBV5-6 many CASTTRRGITDTQYF
TRBJ2-7 TRBV6-1 . CASAERTGGEEQYF
TRBJ2-3 TRBV28 . CASSLGVMNRNSDTDTQYF
TRBJ2-7 TRBV6-5 . CASSCPLQGAEQYF
TRBJ1-2 TRBV12-3/TRBV12-4 . CASSILGSGAHGYTF
TRBJ1-3 TRBV5-1 many CASSLESGNTIYF
TRBJ1-6 TRBV20-1 . CSAVVGQASSPLHF
TRBJ2-3 TRBV7-2 . CASSPYTISTDTQYF
TRBJ2-7 TRBV6-6 many CASSYLGTINEQYF
TRBJ1-5 TRBV29-1 few CSVGGQDDQPQHF
TRBJ2-6 TRBV14 few CASSHRGGPLSGANVLTF
TRBJ1-4 TRBV27 few CASSLGAHFSEKLFF
TRBJ2-7 TRBV6-2/TRBV6-3 many CASSSLESRGEQYF
TRBJ2-5 TRBV30 many CAWFASGRQRETQYF
TRBJ1-2 TRBV7-2 few CASSLGQGRSYTF
TRBJ1-5 TRBV4-1 many CASSSSWGPDQPQHF
TRBJ1-1 TRBV11-2 many CASSLRIRGKDAKNTEAFF
TRBJ2-2 TRBV29-1 few CSVGTGTSYTGELFF
TRBJ2-1 TRBV27 many CASSLSAPPWSYNEQFF
TRBJ2-7 TRBV12-3/TRBV12-4 many CASSLAGTSGEQYF
TRBJ2-3 TRBV3-1 many CASSQSRGGLRDTQYF
TRBJ1-1 TRBV7-2 many CASSLVGRGGELAFF
TRBJ2-1 TRBV20-1 few CSARVQREEFF
TRBJ1-4 TRBV20-1 many CSAGHRDSTNEKLFF
TRBJ2-1 TRBV2 many CASSEAAYNEQFF
TRBJ2-3 TRBV6-1 . CASRRTSGPFTDTQYF
TRBJ1-1 TRBV7-8 . CASSLAEYGTEAFF
TRBJ2-2 TRBV19 . CASSFSSGDVTGELFF
TRBJ1-4 TRBV6-1 many CASKTRGNEKLFF
TRBJ2-7 TRBV9 many CASSVAGIAGPYEQYF
TRBJ2-2 TRBV6-2/TRBV6-3 . CASSLSITSGRAGTGELFF
TRBJ2-3 TRBV27 many CASMTGQGLTDTQYF
TRBJ2-1 TRBV3-2 . CASSQDDLAGGEQFF
TRBJ2-1 TRBV5-1 . CASNFRFLAGGPSVSYKQFF